The present entry profiles one T cell receptor (beta chain) with its context. The record originates from a study of T-cell memory formation after mild COVID-19. Each CDR3 protein is one row after TCRdb ran MiXCR on the 5' RACE reads. The data contain some 450,000 distinct CDR3 sequences, around 19% of them singletons. This clonotype was obtained from an adult woman who had mild COVID-19 (a few samples of this study predate the infection). Cell type and time point are not known. The sequenced sample consisted of PBMCs or a T cell subset sorted from them (not recorded which).

The CDR3 loop reads CASSLDPGQGRYFLAFF. The CDR3 nucleotides read TGCGCCAGCAGCTTGGACCCTGGACAGGGGAGGTATTTTTTAGCTTTCTTT. This chain links TRBV5-1 with TRBJ1-1, with 9 bases that match TRBD1. The CDR3 has 17 amino acids. In germline, CDR1 is SGHRS, CDR2 YFSETQ. The ends lost 0 bases at V and 10 bases at J; junction bases unmatched: 16.